The 9 T cell receptor beta chains reported below all come from one sample, sequenced in a study of T cell responses to AZD1222 COVID-19 vaccine. Method: immunoSEQ multiplex PCR; TCRdb's copy keeps in-frame clones and lacks some. The sample carries some 160,000 clones, approximately 93% recorded once. The sample was peripheral blood, taken on day 0 of AZD1222 vaccination. These receptors were obtained from an adult in good health.

The chain combines TRBV4-2 with TRBJ1-3, with no clear D. V dropped 0 bases and J dropped 1 base, with 13 bases sitting between them. This CDR3 spans 17 amino acids. Germline V gene data show CDR1 as LGHNA and CDR2 as YNFKEQ. The CDR3 nucleotides are TGTGCCAGCAGCCAAGATAGGACGGGGTTTTCTGGAAACACCATATATTTT. Translated: CASSQDRTGFSGNTIYF.

The J gene is TRBJ2-4, the V gene TRBV19; a weak D match, TRBD1 (6 bases). CDR1 is LNHDA, CDR2 SQIVND, per germline (reference sequence). Trimming removed 6 bases at V and 0 bases at J, with 12 bases between. This CDR3 comprises 15 residues. In DNA form, the CDR3 reads TGTGCCAGTAGACCCAGGGGCCTAGCCAAAAACATTCAGTACTTC. Amino acids: CASRPRGLAKNIQYF.

The chain links TRBV25-1 to TRBJ1-2; 7 bases are shared with TRBD1. Germline CDR1 reads MGHDK; CDR2 reads SYGVNS. The CDR3 spans 15 residues. The J segment lost 6 bases and the V segment lost 8 bases, leaving 15 bases of the junction unmatched. This CDR3 is CASRRTGVTSDGYTF. For the CDR3, the DNA is TGTGCCAGCCGAAGAACAGGGGTTACGTCGGATGGCTACACCTTC.

This chain uses TRBV11-3 with TRBJ2-3; perhaps D is TRBD1 or TRBD2 (5 bases each). V gave up 5 bases and J gave up 3 bases, with 18 bases separating them. The CDR3 loop spans 16 amino acids. The germline V gene encodes CDR1 SGHNT and CDR2 YENEEA. CDR3 protein: CASSRGHGASTDTQYF. CDR3 nucleotide sequence: TGTGCCAGCAGCCGCGGACACGGGGCTTCGACAGATACGCAGTATTTT.

The rearrangement joins TRBV7-2 to TRBJ1-4; 9 bases match TRBD1. The ends lost 0 bases at V and 8 bases at J; junction bases unmatched: 4. This CDR3 is 15 amino acids long. Per the germline V gene, CDR1 is SGHTA and CDR2 is FQGNSA. CDR3 residues: CASSLAGTGTEKLFF. For the CDR3, the DNA is TGTGCCAGCAGCTTAGCAGGGACAGGGACAGAAAAACTGTTTTTT.

V is TRBV10-3 and J is TRBJ1-6, with no clear D. Trimming removed 6 bases at V and 0 bases at J, with 12 bases between. The V gene's germline CDR1 is ENHRY and CDR2 SYGVKD. CDR3 length: 16 amino acids. The DNA for the CDR3 is TGTGCCATCAGGGACGCCGGAAGCTCCTATAATTCACCCCTCCACTTT. Translated: CAIRDAGSSYNSPLHF.

V usage is TRBV28 and J usage is TRBJ1-6; no reliable D call. CDR1 is MDHEN, CDR2 SYDVKM, per germline. The CDR3 loop spans 15 amino acids. Trimming cost V 2 bases and J 4 bases, with 9 bases left between them. CDR3 in amino acids: CASSLDQEYNSPLHF. In DNA, the CDR3 is TGTGCCAGCAGTTTAGACCAGGAATATAATTCACCCCTCCACTTT.

This chain uses TRBV13 with TRBJ2-3, with 7 nucleotides matching TRBD2. This CDR3 comprises 12 residues. The germline gives CDR1 PRHDT, CDR2 FYEKMQ (reference sequence). The J segment lost 6 bases and the V segment lost 5 bases, leaving 2 bases of the junction unmatched. CDR3 sequence (DNA): TGTGCCAGCAGCCCCGGGGGGGATACGCAGTATTTT. Translating gives CASSPGGDTQYF.

The gene calls are TRBV29-1 and TRBJ1-5; maybe TRBD1 (5 bases). In germline, CDR1 is SQVTM, CDR2 ANQGSEA. CDR3 length equals 14 residues. The V end was cut by 4 bases, the J end by 0 bases, with 10 bases between. This CDR3 reads CSVATGYSNQPQHF. CDR3 sequence (DNA): TGCAGCGTTGCTACAGGATATAGCAATCAGCCCCAGCATTTT.